This T cell receptor (beta chain) was identified in a study of cytomegalovirus exposure and HLA in healthy donors. PCR involved 60 Vbeta and 13 Jbeta primers. Data came from immunoSEQ multiplex PCR; TCRdb stores just in-frame clones and leaves some out. The table lists some 130,000 clones, just under 80% of them singletons. Deletions cut 4 bases from V and 2 bases from J, with 15 bases between. The germline V gene encodes CDR1 LGHNA and CDR2 YSLEER. The CDR3 length is 15 residues. The sample comprised PBMCs. The TCR originated in a young man in good health. The V call is TRBV4-3, the J call TRBJ2-7; tentatively, D is TRBD2 (5 bases). The CDR3 region is CASSPVAGLTYEQYF. The CDR3 nucleotides are TGCGCCAGCAGCCCCGTTGCGGGCCTCACCTACGAGCAGTACTTC.